This T cell receptor beta chain is drawn from a study of blood T cell repertoires in COVID-19. Overall study: Acute and convalescent COVID-19 specimens originated in the United States, Italy and Spain. Sources were T cells, B-cell-depleted T cells, or PBMCs; the material itself was cDNA or gDNA.

This CDR3 has 19 amino acids. Germline V gene data show CDR1 as SGHRS and CDR2 as YFSETQ. J was trimmed by 0 bases and V by 3 bases; bases with no gene match: 10. Methods used by the authors: Nucleated cell counts were estimated from reference gene primer amplification. Here immunoSEQ multiplex PCR was the method, and the copy in TCRdb shows in-frame clones only, minus some. V and J calls and clone size are copied from that table; D and trimming were computed from the DNA. The data contain 120,000 to 150,000 clones, about four fifths of them seen just once; the ten biggest clones take up over 5%. This chain connects TRBV5-1 to TRBJ2-3, with 13 bases that match TRBD2. The source material was peripheral blood. The receptor's source is a human donor in a cohort sampled during active COVID-19. DNA of the CDR3: TGCGCCAGCAGCTCAGAAGGGACTAGCGGGGCATCTAGCACAGATACGCAGTATTTT. Residues: CASSSEGTSGASSTDTQYF.